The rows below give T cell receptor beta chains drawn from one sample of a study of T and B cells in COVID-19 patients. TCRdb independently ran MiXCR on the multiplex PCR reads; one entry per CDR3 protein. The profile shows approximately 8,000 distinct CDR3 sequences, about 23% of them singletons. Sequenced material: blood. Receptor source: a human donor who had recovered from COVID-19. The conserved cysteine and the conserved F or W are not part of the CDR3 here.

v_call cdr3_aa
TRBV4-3 ASSQTSGINTGELF
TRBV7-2 ASSHGLAYEQY
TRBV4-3 ASSQDSYNEQF
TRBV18 ASSPVLPVGTKFMNTEAF
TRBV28 ASSPGLGYGYT
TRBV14 ASSRYRDGETQY
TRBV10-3 AISERNPNTGELF
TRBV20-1 SARSGTGSPQF
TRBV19 ASSMSGGSYEQY
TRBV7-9 ASPLIGETVDTQY
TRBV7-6 ASSLGLAERGNEQF
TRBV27 ARNREGFAYEQY
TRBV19 ASGGWTGASYEQY
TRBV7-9 ASSFRGPGETQY
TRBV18 ASSKRTSERGELF
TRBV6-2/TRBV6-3 ASSYSRQTYGYT
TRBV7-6 ASSTRTVNTEAF
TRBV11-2 ASSFAGHQNTEAF
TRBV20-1 SARDFGTGADEQY
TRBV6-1 ASSPQGYQETQY
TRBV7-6 ASSLDGDTYEQY
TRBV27 ASSFLP
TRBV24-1 ATSDLEAGGPADTQY
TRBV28 ASSSSGSMGENEQF
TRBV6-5 ASRTRHYGYT
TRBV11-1 ASSLRHI
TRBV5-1 ASGGENEQF
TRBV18 ASSRGTDTQY
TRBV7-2 ASSLDSGGTDTQY
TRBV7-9 ASSLERRGGYT
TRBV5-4 ASSGTEYEQY
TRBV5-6 ASSILAGGPTEQY
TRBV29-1 SAWLAAEGGTQY
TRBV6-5 ASTTSRGGQPQH
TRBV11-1 ASSLQPGSYNEQF